Here is one TCR beta chain with its context. V was clipped by 4 bases and J by 7 bases; unmatched bases: 3. Germline CDR1 is SGHRS and CDR2 is YFSETQ. There are 12 residues in the CDR3. This entry belongs to a study of patients and donors after allogeneic stem cell transplantation. TCRdb re-derived calls from the RT-PCR reads in MiXCR, one entry per CDR3 protein. Counted here are roughly 230,000 distinct CDR3 sequences, 13% to 15% occurring once; the ten biggest clones make up roughly 11%. The rearrangement joins TRBV5-1 to TRBJ1-2, with TRBD1 matching over 8 bases. Source material: blood, either unsorted or a sorted T cell fraction (not recorded which). The origin of this receptor is a human donor who was either an allogeneic HSCT recipient or a stem cell or donor lymphocyte infusion donor (not recorded which). It is not recorded whose cells these are; they may come from a transplant donor. The CDR3 loop reads CASSVDRAGYTF. CDR3 nucleotide sequence: TGCGCCAGCAGCGTGGACAGGGCTGGCTACACCTTC.